This TCR beta chain appears in the sequencing data of a study of response to subunit inactivated influenza vaccine. The V and J ends lost 6 bases and 9 bases respectively, with 28 bases between them. CDR3 size: 17 residues. This clonotype has just a few counts. One entry per CDR3 protein, called by TCRdb with MiXCR from the RT-PCR reads. The data contain about 580,000 distinct CDR3 sequences, around 15% of them singletons. The chain joins TRBV12-3 or TRBV12-4 to TRBJ2-3; D is perhaps TRBD1 or TRBD2 (6 bases each). The TCR comes from a man over 45 who received an inactivated influenza vaccine. The sequencing used PBMCs from blood, collected less than 13 days after vaccination. CDR3 bases: TGTGCCAGCAGCTCCTTAGCTGTCTTCCCCTCGGGGGCGACGCAGTATTTT. Protein: CASSSLAVFPSGATQYF.